This TCR beta chain came from a study of T cell responses to AZD1222 COVID-19 vaccine (TCRdb year 2021). With respect to the entire study: AZD1222 recipients whose second dose came at about 4 weeks and those whose second dose came at about 12 weeks were combined into one group, since spike-specific TCR depth and breadth did not differ between the two schedules. A total of 230 to 250 trial participants underwent TCR sequencing, of whom 200 to 220 received two doses of AZD1222 and about 25 received two doses of the MenACWY control vaccine. Trial participants were enrolled by age into 18-55, 56-69 and 70-plus year subgroups, with 148, 28 and 57 TCR-sequenced participants respectively.

Overall study results and their limits: No day 14 peak-response samples were available, so repertoires were characterized only after the peak T cell response. Conclusions about previously exposed vaccinees are limited because only a handful of AZD1222 recipients were SARS-CoV-2 seropositive at baseline. Participants were mostly white British, with more females than males. The authors suggested clonal diversity may have been underestimated. The 56-69-year group was small, and its depth increase did not reach significance, likely because of low power. Nearly half of unique spike-specific TCRs reportedly recognized epitopes outside regions mutated in the B.1.351 and B.1.1.7 variants. CD4 TCRs associated with the vaccine covered the entire spike protein, and the dominant responses were in regions 160-218 and 743-854. Spike-specific TCR breadth and depth rose significantly after two AZD1222 doses compared with day 0 and with MenACWY recipients.

The junction shows trimming of 0 bases on V and 3 bases on J, plus 6 bases between the germline ends. The CDR3 contains 13 residues, cysteine and phenylalanine counted. CDR3 DNA only is kept here, 39 bases in frame from base 1. The germline V gene yields SGHRS for CDR1 and YFSETQ for CDR2. As regards this clone: Its cognate antigen has yet to be identified. Base-call qualities are not available, and no considerably larger clone is one nucleotide away.

The CDR3 regions of human TCRbeta chains were subjected to immunosequencing. Per the source publication's procedure: Repertoire TCRs were checked for matches against a reference library of SARS-CoV-2-specific TCRs that had been generated using the MIRA antigen-specificity platform. Breadth meant the fraction of unique TCRs that were SARS-CoV-2-associated, whereas depth meant the fraction of total T cells that were SARS-CoV-2-associated. Using the MIRA data, each spike-specific TCR was assigned both to the spike region to which the TCR was reactive and to a CD4 or CD8 class. Log10-transformed breadth and depth values were compared by one-way ANOVA with Sidak's multiple comparisons tests. Held by TCRdb, this immuneACCESS table contains in-frame sequences only and omits some clones. Under half of the omission traces to an unresolved V gene where checked; the cause of the rest is unknown. That table furnishes V, J and clone size, whereas the DNA furnished D and trimming. Recorded for this sample are around 80,000 clones; around nine tenths of them occurred a single time. Roughly a tenth of the sample comes from the top ten.

The time point label corresponds to: baseline before first vaccination. Samples from vaccinated people were obtained from the UK trials COV001 and COV002, which included a single-blind randomized controlled phase 2/3 trial of AZD1222 (ChAdOx1 nCoV-19) in healthy adults. Trial participant PBMC samples were collected at day 0 and day 28 after the second dose for TCRbeta chain sequencing. The chain was built from TRBV5-1 and TRBJ2-5, with a weak D call of TRBD2 (6 bases match). The clonotype originates from an adult in good health. Sequencing was performed on peripheral blood, taken on day 0 of AZD1222 vaccination. The CDR3 in this case is CASSLGLEETQYF. Read as DNA, the sequence is TGCGCCAGCAGCTTGGGACTAGAAGAGACCCAGTACTTC.